These 15 T cell receptor beta chains were sequenced from one sample in a study of blood T cell repertoires in COVID-19. Produced via immunoSEQ multiplex PCR; TCRdb's table is partial and in-frame only. This table holds over 80,000 clones, 80% to 90% found once. Sequencing was done on a sample of peripheral blood. The receptors stem from a human donor in a cohort sampled during active COVID-19.

V usage is TRBV4-3 and J usage is TRBJ2-7; maybe TRBD2 (5 bases). Germline V lookup: CDR1 LGHNA, CDR2 YSLEER. V was trimmed by 0 bases and J by 3 bases, leaving 12 bases between them. This CDR3 spans 15 amino acids. Here the CDR3 reads CASSQDWLGGYEQYF. The CDR3 DNA follows: TGCGCCAGCAGCCAAGATTGGCTAGGAGGCTACGAGCAGTACTTC.

J is TRBJ1-2 and V is TRBV9; D ambiguous. V was pared by 0 bases and J by 6 bases, with 24 bases between. Germline values: CDR1 SGDLS, CDR2 YYNGEE. The CDR3 runs to 18 residues. The CDR3 DNA is TGTGCCAGCAGCGTAGTAGGATCGACGGCGGGGAGCGGGGATGGCTACACCTTC. Residues: CASSVVGSTAGSGDGYTF.

The V gene is TRBV5-1, the J gene TRBJ1-2; possibly TRBD1 for D (5 bases). V lost 0 bases, J lost 4 bases, and 7 bases lay in between. The CDR3 has 13 residues. Germline CDR1 and CDR2: SGHRS and YFSETQ. The CDR3 region is CASSLEGAYGYTF. CDR3 bases: TGCGCCAGCAGCTTGGAAGGGGCCTATGGCTACACCTTC.

The V call is TRBV6-5, the J call TRBJ1-1; tentatively, D is TRBD1 (6 bases). Germline V CDR1 and CDR2: MNHEY, SVGAGI. The CDR3 is 13 amino acids. Trimming removed 8 bases from V and 10 bases from J, with 20 bases in between. The DNA for the CDR3 is TGTGCCAGCGGAGCAGGGGAAGTTCTAGGAGCTTTCTTT. Its protein product is CASGAGEVLGAFF.

The table lists this clone with a count of one. The rearrangement joins TRBV5-1 to TRBJ2-2; tentatively, D is TRBD2 (6 bases). V was cut by 4 bases and J by 2 bases, with 21 bases left in between. CDR1 and CDR2 from the germline V gene are SGHRS and YFSETQ. This CDR3 region has 18 residues. The CDR3 sequence: CASSLQYSGGANTGELFF. The CDR3, as DNA: TGCGCCAGCAGCCTCCAGTATAGCGGAGGAGCTAACACCGGGGAGCTGTTTTTT.

The J gene is TRBJ1-1, the V gene TRBV23-1; D possibly corresponds to TRBD1 (5 bases). TRBV23-1 qualifies as an ORF whose function is uncertain. This CDR3 contains 15 residues. The ends were cut back, 2 bases at V and 3 bases at J, with 13 bases in the middle. The CDR3 nucleotides are TGCGCCAGCAGTCAAATCCCAGGGTCGGACACTGAAGCTTTCTTT. Translation: CASSQIPGSDTEAFF.

CDR3 coding DNA: TGTGCCAGCAGTTACCCTCTTAATGAGCAGTTCTTC. Its protein product is CASSYPLNEQFF. V and J are TRBV6-2 or TRBV6-3 and TRBJ2-1; no clear D gene. This CDR3 has 12 amino acids. V lost 2 bases to trimming and J lost 7 bases, with 6 bases between them. The germline V gene encodes CDR1 MNHEY and CDR2 SVGEGT.

This chain uses TRBV28 with TRBJ2-6; D uncertain. Per the germline V gene, CDR1 is MDHEN and CDR2 is SYDVKM. The V gene lost 8 bases and the J gene lost 0 bases, with 11 bases spanning the gap. The CDR3 loop spans 15 amino acids. The CDR3 DNA follows: TGTGCCAGCTTGCAACACACCTCTGGGGCCAACGTCCTGACTTTC. Its protein product is CASLQHTSGANVLTF. Supplemented by reference TRBV28 and TRBJ2-6, the full variable domain reads DVKVTQSSRYLVKRTGEKVFLECVQDMDHENMFWYRQDPGLGLRLIYFSYDVKMKEKGDIPEGYSVSREKKERFSLILESASTNQTSMYLCASLQHTSGANVLTFGAGSRLTVL.

The sample holds one count of this clone. The rearrangement uses TRBV10-3 and TRBJ2-7; 11 positions agree with TRBD2. The V segment lost 4 bases and the J segment 2 bases; nucleotides outside the gene matches: 4. This CDR3 spans 15 amino acids. CDR1 is ENHRY and CDR2 is SYGVKD in the germline V gene. The CDR3 loop is CAISGGLAATYEQYF. CDR3 bases: TGTGCCATCAGTGGGGGACTAGCGGCTACCTACGAGCAGTACTTC.

This sequence joins TRBV6-6 and TRBJ2-7; TRBD1 matches 12 bases. Per germline, CDR1 MNHNY and CDR2 SVGAGI (reference sequence). The junction had 9 bases not matched to a gene; V was cut back by 7 bases and J by 8 bases. This CDR3 has 14 amino acids. CDR3 DNA: TGTGCCAGCATCACCGGGACAGGGGGCGACAAGCAGTACTTC. Residues: CASITGTGGDKQYF.

The chain has TRBV19 and TRBJ1-1; 9 bases fit TRBD1. This CDR3 spans 17 amino acids. The V and J ends lost 4 bases and 1 base, in that order; junction bases with no gene match: 10. Looked up from germline, CDR1 is LNHDA and CDR2 is SQIVND (reference sequence). The CDR3 DNA follows: TGTGCCAGTAGTAGTCGGACAGGGGTAAACGCGAACACTGAAGCTTTCTTT. As protein: CASSSRTGVNANTEAFF. Full variable domain (rest looked up from reference TRBV19 and TRBJ1-1): DGGITQSPKYLFRKEGQNVTLSCEQNLNHDAMYWYRQDPGQGLRLIYYSQIVNDFQKGDIAEGYSVSREKKESFPLTVTSAQKNPTAFYLCASSSRTGVNANTEAFFGQGTRLTVV.

The chain has TRBV2 and TRBJ2-1; TRBD2 aligns across 13 bases. The CDR3 has 16 amino acids. In germline, CDR1 is SNHLY, CDR2 FYNNEI. V shed 4 bases and J 2 bases; nucleotides not matched to a gene: 2. The DNA for the CDR3 is TGTGCCAGCAGTGCGGGACTAGCGGGACCCTACAATGAGCAGTTCTTC. Amino acid sequence: CASSAGLAGPYNEQFF. Drawing the rest from reference TRBV2 and TRBJ2-1, the complete variable domain is EPEVTQTPSHQVTQMGQEVILRCVPISNHLYFYWYRQILGQKVEFLVSFYNNEISEKSEIFDDQFSVERPDGSNFTLKIRSTKLEDSAMYFCASSAGLAGPYNEQFFGPGTRLTVL.

The rearrangement uses TRBV4-3 and TRBJ1-1, with a possible D match to TRBD1 (5 bases). The CDR3 covers 13 residues. Trimming pared 0 bases from V and 7 bases from J, leaving 9 bases between. The germline gives CDR1 LGHNA, CDR2 YSLEER. The DNA of the CDR3 is TGCGCCAGCAGCCAAGATGAAAGGGGTGAAGCTTTCTTT. The encoded protein is CASSQDERGEAFF.

This rearrangement joins TRBV28 to TRBJ1-1; D is unresolved. V dropped 1 base and J dropped 0 bases, with 18 bases sitting between them. The CDR3 loop spans 18 amino acids. Germline V gene lookup returns CDR1 MDHEN and CDR2 SYDVKM. The CDR3 spells CASSLSPRDPVMNTEAFF. The CDR3 coding sequence is TGTGCCAGCAGTTTATCCCCCCGGGATCCTGTTATGAACACTGAAGCTTTCTTT.

This clone was observed once. The chain uses TRBV5-5 and TRBJ2-1; 8 positions match TRBD2. In germline, CDR1 is SGHKS, CDR2 YYEKEE (reference sequence). The CDR3 spans 15 residues. With 0 bases clipped from V and 3 bases from J, the junction kept 2 bases outside the gene matches. CDR3 DNA: TGTGCCAGCAGCTTGGGGCTAGCGGGCTACAATGAGCAGTTCTTC. Its translation is CASSLGLAGYNEQFF.